The rows below give T cell receptor beta chains drawn from one sample of a study of T-cell memory formation after mild COVID-19. In TCRdb, the 5' RACE reads were re-called with MiXCR into one record per CDR3 protein. The table shows 100,000 to 150,000 distinct CDR3 sequences, with approximately 15% occurring only once. The sequenced sample was PBMCs or a T cell subset sorted from them (not recorded which). These receptors were collected from a man younger than 35 who had mild COVID-19 (a few samples of this study predate the infection). Cell type and time point are not known. CDR3s include the opening cysteine and the closing phenylalanine or tryptophan. Fields, in order: J gene, clone size, D gene, V gene, CDR3 protein, CDR3 DNA. D genes are given only for firm matches. Size values are once, few and many counts, or a class for expanded clones, and some rows have none.

J: TRBJ2-5
size: many
D: .
V: TRBV5-5
CDR3: CASSNHRSRETQYF
DNA: TGTGCCAGCAGCAACCACAGGAGTCGAGAGACCCAGTACTTC

J: TRBJ2-3
size: few
D: TRBD1
V: TRBV7-6
CDR3: CASSLDGQGPADTQYF
DNA: TGTGCCAGCAGCTTAGATGGACAGGGGCCCGCAGATACGCAGTATTTT

J: TRBJ2-1
size: few
D: TRBD1
V: TRBV5-4
CDR3: CASSLGQGALEQFF
DNA: TGTGCCAGCAGCTTGGGACAGGGGGCGCTTGAGCAGTTCTTC

J: TRBJ1-5
size: .
D: .
V: TRBV20-1
CDR3: CSARSVNPNQPQHF
DNA: TGCAGTGCTAGATCTGTGAATCCGAATCAGCCCCAGCATTTT

J: TRBJ2-1
size: few
D: TRBD2
V: TRBV7-2
CDR3: CASSLIPPLTSGGPRTHSYNEQFF
DNA: TGTGCCAGCAGCTTAATTCCCCCCCTGACTAGCGGGGGCCCTAGGACCCACTCCTACAATGAGCAGTTCTTC

J: TRBJ1-5
size: .
D: TRBD1
V: TRBV6-2/TRBV6-3
CDR3: CASRADRVLQPQHF
DNA: TGTGCCAGCAGAGCGGACAGGGTCCTTCAGCCCCAGCATTTT

J: TRBJ1-1
size: medium-sized
D: .
V: TRBV5-6
CDR3: CASSLVRGTTHTEAFF
DNA: TGTGCCAGCAGCTTGGTTCGGGGGACGACGCACACTGAAGCTTTCTTT

J: TRBJ1-5
size: many
D: .
V: TRBV20-1
CDR3: CSATPSNQPQHF
DNA: TGCAGTGCTACCCCTAGCAATCAGCCCCAGCATTTT

J: TRBJ2-4
size: .
D: .
V: TRBV20-1
CDR3: CSARDARPAKNIQYF
DNA: TGCAGTGCTAGAGATGCCAGGCCAGCCAAAAACATTCAGTACTTC

J: TRBJ1-2
size: .
D: .
V: TRBV5-1
CDR3: CASSWKDRDTGYTF
DNA: TGCGCCAGCAGCTGGAAGGACAGAGACACTGGCTACACCTTC

J: TRBJ1-1
size: .
D: .
V: TRBV5-1
CDR3: CASSWVDRLNTEAFF
DNA: TGCGCCAGCAGCTGGGTTGACAGGCTGAACACTGAAGCTTTCTTT

J: TRBJ2-7
size: many
D: .
V: TRBV3-1
CDR3: CASSQVPASYEQYF
DNA: TGTGCCAGCAGCCAAGTTCCGGCCTCCTACGAGCAGTACTTC

J: TRBJ2-2
size: .
D: .
V: TRBV5-1
CDR3: CASSLATGVSGELFF
DNA: TGCGCCAGCAGCTTGGCCACAGGTGTGTCCGGGGAGCTGTTTTTT

J: TRBJ2-1
size: few
D: .
V: TRBV20-1
CDR3: CSTGTSSGPGQFF
DNA: TGCAGTACAGGCACTTCCTCGGGGCCGGGGCAGTTCTTC

J: TRBJ2-2
size: .
D: .
V: TRBV15
CDR3: CATSAGPNTGELFF
DNA: TGTGCCACCTCGGCCGGACCGAACACCGGGGAGCTGTTTTTT

J: TRBJ2-1
size: many
D: TRBD1
V: TRBV18
CDR3: CASSSRQGINEQFF
DNA: TGTGCCAGCTCATCAAGACAGGGGATTAATGAGCAGTTCTTC

J: TRBJ2-2
size: few
D: TRBD2
V: TRBV5-1
CDR3: CASCFGTSGGPNTGELFF
DNA: TGCGCCAGCTGCTTTGGGACTAGCGGGGGCCCGAACACCGGGGAGCTGTTTTTT

J: TRBJ2-5
size: few
D: TRBD2
V: TRBV20-1
CDR3: CSARATSGGLWETQYF
DNA: TGCAGTGCTAGAGCGACTAGCGGGGGGCTGTGGGAGACCCAGTACTTC

J: TRBJ2-5
size: .
D: TRBD1
V: TRBV28
CDR3: CASSTRQGAETQYF
DNA: TGTGCCAGCAGTACCAGACAGGGGGCAGAGACCCAGTACTTC

J: TRBJ2-3
size: few
D: TRBD2
V: TRBV5-1
CDR3: CASSPLQRGSTDTQYF
DNA: TGCGCCAGCAGCCCCCTCCAGCGGGGGAGCACAGATACGCAGTATTTT

J: TRBJ2-1
size: .
D: .
V: TRBV20-1
CDR3: CSAVVGLSSYNEQFF
DNA: TGCAGTGCAGTGGTGGGGTTGAGCTCCTACAATGAGCAGTTCTTC

J: TRBJ1-3
size: .
D: TRBD1
V: TRBV18
CDR3: CASSEGQKNTIYF
DNA: TGTGCCAGCTCAGAGGGACAGAAAAACACCATATATTTT

J: TRBJ2-5
size: .
D: .
V: TRBV5-1
CDR3: CASTLSGASETQYF
DNA: TGCGCCAGCACCCTTTCGGGGGCGTCAGAGACCCAGTACTTC

J: TRBJ1-2
size: .
D: TRBD1
V: TRBV20-1
CDR3: CSARAEDRDDGYTF
DNA: TGCAGTGCTAGAGCCGAGGACAGGGACGATGGCTACACCTTC

J: TRBJ2-3
size: .
D: .
V: TRBV7-2
CDR3: CASSRPMVPSTDTQYF
DNA: TGTGCCAGCAGCCGCCCGATGGTCCCTAGCACAGATACGCAGTATTTT

J: TRBJ2-5
size: many
D: .
V: TRBV7-2
CDR3: CASSLGLAMQTQYF
DNA: TGTGCCAGCAGCTTAGGCCTAGCGATGCAGACCCAGTACTTC

J: TRBJ2-7
size: few
D: .
V: TRBV6-5
CDR3: CASSYSGPPLFYEQYF
DNA: TGTGCCAGCAGTTACTCGGGACCACCCTTGTTCTACGAGCAGTACTTC

J: TRBJ2-5
size: few
D: .
V: TRBV7-2
CDR3: CASSITARAGETQYF
DNA: TGTGCCAGCAGCATAACCGCTAGGGCAGGGGAGACCCAGTACTTC

J: TRBJ1-2
size: many
D: .
V: TRBV7-2
CDR3: CASSSRRGPVDGYTF
DNA: TGTGCCAGCAGCTCTAGACGGGGGCCGGTGGATGGCTACACCTTC

J: TRBJ2-1
size: few
D: .
V: TRBV7-2
CDR3: CASSATSSGEQFF
DNA: TGTGCCAGCAGCGCGACTAGTTCGGGCGAGCAGTTCTTC

J: TRBJ2-1
size: many
D: .
V: TRBV5-1
CDR3: CASSLGLSSYNEQFF
DNA: TGCGCCAGCAGCTTGGGACTAAGCTCCTACAATGAGCAGTTCTTC

J: TRBJ1-1
size: few
D: .
V: TRBV28
CDR3: CASTFRRMNTEAFF
DNA: TGTGCCAGCACCTTCCGTAGGATGAACACTGAAGCTTTCTTT

J: TRBJ2-7
size: .
D: TRBD1
V: TRBV5-1
CDR3: CASSLVTGSTYEQYF
DNA: TGCGCCAGCAGCTTGGTGACAGGGAGTACCTACGAGCAGTACTTC

J: TRBJ2-7
size: few
D: .
V: TRBV12-3/TRBV12-4
CDR3: CASSFRPSLSYEQYF
DNA: TGTGCCAGCAGTTTTCGGCCTAGCCTCAGTTACGAGCAGTACTTC

J: TRBJ1-1
size: .
D: TRBD1
V: TRBV18
CDR3: CASSPGTGYMNTEAFF
DNA: TGTGCCAGCTCACCGGGGACAGGCTACATGAACACTGAAGCTTTCTTT

J: TRBJ1-3
size: few
D: .
V: TRBV15
CDR3: CATSVGGALSGNTIYF
DNA: TGTGCCACCAGCGTCGGGGGCGCATTGTCTGGAAACACCATATATTTT

J: TRBJ2-3
size: .
D: .
V: TRBV5-1
CDR3: CASSSDPVTDTQYF
DNA: TGCGCCAGCAGCTCGGACCCGGTTACAGATACGCAGTATTTT

J: TRBJ1-1
size: .
D: .
V: TRBV19
CDR3: CASSVGMNTEAFF
DNA: TGTGCCAGTAGTGTTGGTATGAACACTGAAGCTTTCTTT

J: TRBJ1-1
size: few
D: .
V: TRBV5-5
CDR3: CASSPGGLLNTEAFF
DNA: TGTGCCAGCAGCCCCGGGGGACTCCTGAACACTGAAGCTTTCTTT

J: TRBJ2-6
size: .
D: .
V: TRBV5-1
CDR3: CASSSDAAGANVLTF
DNA: TGCGCCAGCAGCTCCGACGCGGCCGGGGCCAACGTCCTGACTTTC

J: TRBJ1-1
size: .
D: .
V: TRBV12-3/TRBV12-4
CDR3: CASSPYGEAFF
DNA: TGTGCCAGCAGCCCGTACGGGGAAGCTTTCTTT

J: TRBJ2-5
size: .
D: .
V: TRBV5-4
CDR3: CASSSTGEGGETQYF
DNA: TGTGCCAGCAGCTCTACAGGGGAGGGTGGAGAGACCCAGTACTTC

J: TRBJ2-5
size: many
D: .
V: TRBV12-3/TRBV12-4
CDR3: CASSLGQLQETQYF
DNA: TGTGCCAGCAGTTTAGGGCAGCTCCAAGAGACCCAGTACTTC

J: TRBJ2-5
size: .
D: TRBD2
V: TRBV9
CDR3: CASSRGGSQRGTQYF
DNA: TGTGCCAGCAGCCGCGGGGGGTCGCAGCGGGGGACCCAGTACTTC